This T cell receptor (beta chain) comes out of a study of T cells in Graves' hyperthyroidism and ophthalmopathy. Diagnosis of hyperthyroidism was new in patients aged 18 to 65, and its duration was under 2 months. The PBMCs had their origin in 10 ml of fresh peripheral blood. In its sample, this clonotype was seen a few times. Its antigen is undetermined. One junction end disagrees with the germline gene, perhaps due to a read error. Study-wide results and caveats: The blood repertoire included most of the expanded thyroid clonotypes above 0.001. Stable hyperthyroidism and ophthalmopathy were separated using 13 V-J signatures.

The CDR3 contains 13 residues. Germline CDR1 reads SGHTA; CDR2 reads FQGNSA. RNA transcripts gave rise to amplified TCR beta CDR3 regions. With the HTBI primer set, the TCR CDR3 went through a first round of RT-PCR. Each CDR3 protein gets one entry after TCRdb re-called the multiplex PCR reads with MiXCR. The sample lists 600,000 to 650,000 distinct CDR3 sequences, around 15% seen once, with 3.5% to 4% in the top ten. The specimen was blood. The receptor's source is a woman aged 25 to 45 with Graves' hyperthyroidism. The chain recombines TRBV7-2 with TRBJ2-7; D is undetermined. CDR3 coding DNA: TGTGCCAGCAGCTTGCGGAGCACCTACGGGCAGTACTTC. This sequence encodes CASSLRSTYGQYF.